This T cell receptor (beta chain) is from a study of T cell repertoires in ileal Crohn's disease. The CDR3 covers 13 residues. V was clipped by 5 bases and J by 1 base, with 5 bases between them. Germline assignment: CDR1 SGHTA and CDR2 FQGTGA. Study-level findings and limits: Clonal expansions were more frequent in active smokers than non-smokers at surgery.

Only in-frame clones appear in the TCRdb table, and some are missing; sequencing was by immunoSEQ multiplex PCR. Here the sample spans about 7,900 clones, around 80% being singletons. To note about this clone: Its antigen is still unknown.

The sample taken for sequencing was ileal tissue. The chain is built from TRBV7-3 and TRBJ2-2; no firm D call. The clonotype was recovered from an adult with Crohn's disease. CDR3 DNA sequence: TGTGCCAGCAGCCCCAAGAACACCGGGGAGCTGTTTTTT. Protein product: CASSPKNTGELFF.